A selection of T cell receptor beta chains follows, all from one sample in a study of CD8 T cells in Susac syndrome. TCRdb itself ran the immunoSEQ multiplex PCR reads through MiXCR, one entry per CDR3 protein. This sample yields 250,000 to 300,000 distinct CDR3 sequences, of which roughly 90% are seen a single time; under 0.2% belongs to the top ten. The sample was CD8+ T cells from PBMCs. The receptors were gathered from a human donor with multiple sclerosis. Each CDR3 is given with its conserved first and last residue. Each record gives: CDR3 protein, CDR3 DNA, J gene, V gene, D gene, clone size. A D gene is named only where the DNA matches it firmly. Clone size, where shown, is once, few, many, or a class for clones that have expanded.

CASSQFGQGARETQYF | TGCGCCAGCAGCCAATTTGGACAGGGGGCTCGTGAGACCCAGTACTTC | TRBJ2-5 | TRBV4-1 | TRBD1 | once
CASSGSGGSSYNEQFF | TGTGCCAGCAGTGGTAGCGGGGGCAGCTCCTACAATGAGCAGTTCTTC | TRBJ2-1 | TRBV6-2/TRBV6-3 | TRBD2 | -
CASTTGPRDYGYTF | TGTGCCAGCACGACAGGCCCGAGAGACTATGGCTACACCTTC | TRBJ1-2 | TRBV6-2/TRBV6-3 | - | -
CASSESGSTQETQYF | TGTGCCAGCAGTGAATCGGGCAGTACGCAAGAGACCCAGTACTTC | TRBJ2-5 | TRBV25-1 | - | -
CAVPGLTGSNSPLHF | TGTGCCGTCCCAGGGCTGACAGGCTCGAATTCACCCCTCCACTTT | TRBJ1-6 | TRBV7-2 | - | -
CASTPGGGGPGRNEQYF | TGTGCCAGCACTCCCGGGGGGGGAGGGCCTGGTAGGAACGAGCAGTACTTC | TRBJ2-7 | TRBV9 | TRBD2 | -
CASSAPIQGTDTQYF | TGTGCCAGCAGTGCCCCCATCCAGGGGACAGATACGCAGTATTTT | TRBJ2-3 | TRBV2 | - | -
CASSLPDSQETQYF | TGTGCCAGCAGTTTACCGGACAGCCAAGAGACCCAGTACTTC | TRBJ2-5 | TRBV28 | - | -
CASSLLEAGLGHEQFF | TGTGCCAGCAGCTTACTAGAAGCGGGCTTGGGGCATGAGCAGTTCTTC | TRBJ2-1 | TRBV7-2 | - | once
CSASRLLAGGQGDTQYF | TGCAGTGCCTCTCGCCTACTAGCGGGGGGGCAGGGAGATACGCAGTATTTT | TRBJ2-3 | TRBV20-1 | TRBD2 | -
CKGTGEGYNEQFF | TGCAAAGGGACAGGAGAGGGATACAATGAGCAGTTCTTC | TRBJ2-1 | TRBV29-1 | TRBD1 | -
CASSESGPWTEAFF | TGTGCCAGTAGTGAATCGGGACCCTGGACTGAAGCTTTCTTT | TRBJ1-1 | TRBV19 | - | -
CASSSIPLRLPHEQFF | TGTGCCAGCAGTTCCATCCCCCTCCGACTCCCGCATGAGCAGTTCTTC | TRBJ2-1 | TRBV28 | - | -
CSVELVYNEQFF | TGCAGCGTTGAATTAGTATACAATGAGCAGTTCTTC | TRBJ2-1 | TRBV29-1 | - | few
CAWGTGGEQYF | TGTGCCTGGGGGACAGGGGGCGAGCAGTACTTC | TRBJ2-7 | TRBV30 | TRBD1 | -
CASSLAGQREDETQYF | TGTGCCAGCAGCTTAGCGGGCCAGCGGGAGGATGAGACCCAGTACTTC | TRBJ2-5 | TRBV7-8 | TRBD2 | -
CASSPGSGGSDETQYF | TGTGCCAGCAGCCCCGGTAGCGGGGGGTCCGATGAGACCCAGTACTTC | TRBJ2-5 | TRBV27 | TRBD2 | -
CASRIRDALWETQYF | TGTGCCAGCAGAATCCGGGACGCTTTATGGGAGACCCAGTACTTC | TRBJ2-5 | TRBV5-6 | - | -
CASSLKAGRWDTQYF | TGTGCCAGCAGCTTAAAAGCAGGGCGCTGGGATACGCAGTATTTT | TRBJ2-3 | TRBV7-8 | - | -
CASISSSGRHFGHEQFF | TGTGCCAGCATTTCGTCTAGCGGGAGGCATTTTGGCCATGAGCAGTTCTTC | TRBJ2-1 | TRBV6-2/TRBV6-3 | TRBD2 | -
CASGSGTGDEKLFF | TGTGCCAGCGGATCCGGGACAGGGGATGAAAAACTGTTTTTT | TRBJ1-4 | TRBV9 | TRBD1 | -
CATSERGSYNEQFF | TGTGCCACCAGTGAAAGAGGTTCCTACAATGAGCAGTTCTTC | TRBJ2-1 | TRBV24-1 | - | -
CASSAWENTEAFF | TGTGCCAGCAGCGCGTGGGAGAACACTGAAGCTTTCTTT | TRBJ1-1 | TRBV3-1 | - | -
CASSQVSAGTGSYNEQFF | TGTGCCAGCAGCCAAGTCTCTGCTGGGACAGGCTCCTACAATGAGCAGTTCTTC | TRBJ2-1 | TRBV4-2 | TRBD1 | once
CASSQDVAGATEVFF | TGCGCCAGCAGCCAAGATGTGGCTGGGGCCACTGAAGTTTTCTTT | TRBJ1-1 | TRBV4-3 | - | -
CASRRDREGSGANVLTF | TGTGCCAGCAGACGGGACAGGGAAGGCTCTGGGGCCAACGTCCTGACTTTC | TRBJ2-6 | TRBV28 | TRBD1 | -
CAIDSGTGNGYTF | TGTGCCATCGATTCCGGGACAGGGAATGGCTACACCTTC | TRBJ1-2 | TRBV7-9 | TRBD1 | -
CASSLAAGRYEQYF | TGCGCCAGCAGCTTGGCCGCAGGGAGGTACGAGCAGTACTTC | TRBJ2-7 | TRBV5-1 | - | once
CSVERLAGDNEQFF | TGCAGTGTCGAGCGATTAGCGGGAGACAATGAGCAGTTCTTC | TRBJ2-1 | TRBV20-1 | TRBD2 | once
CSVRGTDKATYEQYF | TGCAGCGTTAGAGGGACGGACAAAGCAACCTACGAGCAGTACTTC | TRBJ2-7 | TRBV29-1 | - | -
CASSYGLAGSYEQYF | TGTGCCAGCAGTTACGGGCTAGCGGGGTCCTACGAGCAGTACTTC | TRBJ2-7 | TRBV27 | TRBD2 | -
CASSMPDGGRVYNEQFF | TGTGCCAGCAGCATGCCCGACGGAGGGAGGGTCTACAATGAGCAGTTCTTC | TRBJ2-1 | TRBV7-9 | TRBD2 | -
CASSAPGANTGELFF | TGTGCCAGCAGCGCCCCAGGGGCGAACACCGGGGAGCTGTTTTTT | TRBJ2-2 | TRBV9 | - | -
CASSYSGSETQYF | TGTGCCAGCAGTTACTCAGGGTCGGAGACCCAGTACTTC | TRBJ2-5 | TRBV6-2/TRBV6-3 | - | -
CASSRESGGAGETQYF | TGTGCCAGCAGCCGAGAAAGCGGGGGGGCCGGTGAGACCCAGTACTTC | TRBJ2-5 | TRBV4-2 | TRBD2 | -
CASSVGDILSGANVLTF | TGTGCCAGCAGTGTGGGAGACATTCTCTCTGGGGCCAACGTCCTGACTTTC | TRBJ2-6 | TRBV25-1 | - | -
CASSLGGGRHEQFF | TGTGCCAGCAGTTTAGGAGGAGGGCGTCATGAGCAGTTCTTC | TRBJ2-1 | TRBV12-3/TRBV12-4 | - | -
CSASGTKDLRGYTF | TGCAGTGCGAGTGGGACGAAAGATCTGAGGGGCTACACCTTC | TRBJ1-2 | TRBV20-1 | - | -